The T cell receptor (beta chain) described here comes from a study of blood T cell repertoires in COVID-19. The CDR3 extends over 17 amino acids. Germline V gene data show CDR1 as MNHNY and CDR2 as SVGAGI (reference sequence). Germline trimming cut 5 bases from V and 4 bases from J; bases unmatched to any gene: 11. Per the original data handling: Reference gene primer amplification gave nucleated cell count estimates. Clones were read by immunoSEQ multiplex PCR, and TCRdb kept only the in-frame ones, dropping some. V, J and clone size reflect that table, while D and trimming were determined from the DNA. Among approximately 110,000 clones listed, approximately 70% were seen once. The sample holds a few counts of this clone.

The origin of this receptor is a human donor with acute or convalescent COVID-19. The donor label of this sample is uncertain. The sequenced sample was peripheral blood. The rearrangement joins TRBV6-6 to TRBJ2-6; 7 bases agree with TRBD2. This chain's CDR3 is CASSPREGPAGANVLTF. The CDR3 region has the DNA TGTGCCAGCAGTCCTAGGGAGGGTCCCGCCGGGGCCAACGTCCTGACTTTC.